This TCR beta chain was profiled in a study of blood T cell repertoires in COVID-19. At the level of the study: Material from acute and convalescent COVID-19 was sourced from the United States, Italy and Spain. T cells, B-cell-depleted T cells, or PBMCs provided the cDNA or gDNA that served as material.

In the original processing: Amplification with reference gene primers provided the estimates of nucleated cell counts. The table came from immunoSEQ multiplex PCR; TCRdb's copy has only in-frame clones and leaves some out. V and J calls and clone size are copied from that table; D and trimming were computed from the DNA. This sample has fewer than 80,000 clones; 89% occur once, and the top ten carry 4.9%. The CDR3 sequence is 18 residues long. Per germline, CDR1 KGHSH and CDR2 LQKENI. After removal of 5 bases from V and 1 base from J, the junction contained 12 bases not matched to a gene. The receptor was derived from a woman in her forties or fifties with active COVID-19. The chain joins TRBV18 to TRBJ2-5, with TRBD2 matching over 11 bases. Sequencing input: peripheral blood. The CDR3 reads CASSTVPGLAAFQETQYF. CDR3 DNA: TGTGCCAGCTCAACTGTCCCGGGACTAGCGGCATTCCAAGAGACCCAGTACTTC. The entire variable domain, with the rest obtained from reference TRBV18 and TRBJ2-5, is as follows: NAGVMQNPRHLVRRRGQEARLRCSPMKGHSHVYWYRQLPEEGLKFMVYLQKENIIDESGMPKERFSAEFPKEGPSILRIQQVVRGDSAAYFCASSTVPGLAAFQETQYFGPGTRLLVL.